The text below deals with one T cell receptor (beta chain). What it binds is not known. The assay was immunoSEQ multiplex PCR, and TCRdb's table has in-frame clones only and misses some. The table lists tens of thousands of clones, 94% of them singletons. These data originate in a study of OX40 agonist ivuxolimab in advanced cancers. Broader study findings: Expanded clones belonging to CD8+ T cells outnumbered, on average, those of CD4+.

CDR1 is SGHDT and CDR2 is YYEEEE in the germline V gene. This CDR3 spans 14 amino acids. Unmatched junction bases numbered 10, after V lost 6 bases and J lost 5 bases. The source was CD4+ or CD8+ T cells sorted from blood, collected in a trial of the OX40 agonist ivuxolimab. The V call is TRBV5-6, the J call TRBJ2-5; TRBD2 agrees at 7 bases. This clonotype was obtained from an adult with an advanced solid tumor such as melanoma, head and neck, liver or kidney cancer. CDR3 loop: CASTLGGDRETQYF. CDR3 nucleotide sequence: TGTGCCAGCACCCTGGGAGGGGATAGGGAGACCCAGTACTTC.